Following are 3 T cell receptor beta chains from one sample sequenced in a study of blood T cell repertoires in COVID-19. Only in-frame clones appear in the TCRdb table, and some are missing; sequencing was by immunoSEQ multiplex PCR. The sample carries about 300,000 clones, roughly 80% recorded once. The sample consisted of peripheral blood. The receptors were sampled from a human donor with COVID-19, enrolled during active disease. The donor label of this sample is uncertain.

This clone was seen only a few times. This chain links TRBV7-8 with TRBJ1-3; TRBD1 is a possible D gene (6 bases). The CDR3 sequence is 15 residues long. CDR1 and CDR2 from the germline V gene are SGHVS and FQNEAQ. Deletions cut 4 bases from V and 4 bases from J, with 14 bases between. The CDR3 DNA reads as TGTGCCAGCAGCTCCACAGGGAGTGTAGGAAACACCATATATTTT. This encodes CASSSTGSVGNTIYF.

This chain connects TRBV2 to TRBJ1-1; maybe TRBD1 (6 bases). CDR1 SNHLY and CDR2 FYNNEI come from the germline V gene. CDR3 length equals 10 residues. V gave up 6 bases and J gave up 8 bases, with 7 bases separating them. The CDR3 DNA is TGTGCCAGCAGCGGGACAGAAGCTTTCTTT. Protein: CASSGTEAFF.

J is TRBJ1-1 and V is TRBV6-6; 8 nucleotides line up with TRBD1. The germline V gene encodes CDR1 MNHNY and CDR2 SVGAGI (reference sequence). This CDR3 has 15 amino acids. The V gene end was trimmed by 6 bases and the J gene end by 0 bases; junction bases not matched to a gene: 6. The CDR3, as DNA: TGTGCCAGCAGCTCAAGACAGGGGATGAACACTGAAGCTTTCTTT. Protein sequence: CASSSRQGMNTEAFF.